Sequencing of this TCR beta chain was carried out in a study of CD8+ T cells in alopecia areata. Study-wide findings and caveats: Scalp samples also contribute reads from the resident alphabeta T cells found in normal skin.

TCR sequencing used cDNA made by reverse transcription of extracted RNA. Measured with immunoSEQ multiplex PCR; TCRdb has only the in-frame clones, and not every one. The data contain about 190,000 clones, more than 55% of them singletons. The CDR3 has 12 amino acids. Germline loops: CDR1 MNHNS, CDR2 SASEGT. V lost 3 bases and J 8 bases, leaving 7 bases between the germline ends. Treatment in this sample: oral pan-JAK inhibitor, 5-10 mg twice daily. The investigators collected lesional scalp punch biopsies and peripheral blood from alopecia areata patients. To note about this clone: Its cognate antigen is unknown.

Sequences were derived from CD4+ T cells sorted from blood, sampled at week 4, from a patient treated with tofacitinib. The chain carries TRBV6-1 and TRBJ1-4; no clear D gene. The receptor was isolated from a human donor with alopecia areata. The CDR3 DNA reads TGTGCCAGCAGTGACCAACTCGAAAAACTGTTTTTT. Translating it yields CASSDQLEKLFF.